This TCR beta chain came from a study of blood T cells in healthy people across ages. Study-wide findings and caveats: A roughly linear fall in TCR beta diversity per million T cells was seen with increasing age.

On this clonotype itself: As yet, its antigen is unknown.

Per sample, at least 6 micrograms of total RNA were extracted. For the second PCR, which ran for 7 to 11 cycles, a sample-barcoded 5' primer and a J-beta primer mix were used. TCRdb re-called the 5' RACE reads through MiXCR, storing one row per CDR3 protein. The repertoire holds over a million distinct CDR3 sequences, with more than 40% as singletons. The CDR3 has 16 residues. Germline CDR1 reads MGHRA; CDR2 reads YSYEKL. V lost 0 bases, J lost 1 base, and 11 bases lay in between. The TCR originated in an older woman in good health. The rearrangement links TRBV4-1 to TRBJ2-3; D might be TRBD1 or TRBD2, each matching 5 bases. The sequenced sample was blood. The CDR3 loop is CASSQDDRGGTDTQYF. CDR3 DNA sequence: TGCGCCAGCAGCCAAGATGACCGAGGGGGCACAGATACGCAGTATTTT.